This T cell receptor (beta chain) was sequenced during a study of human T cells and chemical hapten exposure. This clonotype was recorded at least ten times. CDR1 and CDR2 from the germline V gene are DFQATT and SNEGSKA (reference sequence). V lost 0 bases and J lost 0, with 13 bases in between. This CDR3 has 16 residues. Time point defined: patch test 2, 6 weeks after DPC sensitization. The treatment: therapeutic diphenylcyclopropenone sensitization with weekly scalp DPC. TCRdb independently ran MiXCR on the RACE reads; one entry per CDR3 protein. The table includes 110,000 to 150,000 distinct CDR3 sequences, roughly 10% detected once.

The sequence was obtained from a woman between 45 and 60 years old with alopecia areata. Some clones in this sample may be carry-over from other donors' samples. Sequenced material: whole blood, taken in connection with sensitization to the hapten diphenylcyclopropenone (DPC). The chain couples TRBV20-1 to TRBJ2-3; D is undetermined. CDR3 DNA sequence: TGCAGTGCTAGAGATTCGGTGGTACGGAGCACAGATACGCAGTATTTT. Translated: CSARDSVVRSTDTQYF.